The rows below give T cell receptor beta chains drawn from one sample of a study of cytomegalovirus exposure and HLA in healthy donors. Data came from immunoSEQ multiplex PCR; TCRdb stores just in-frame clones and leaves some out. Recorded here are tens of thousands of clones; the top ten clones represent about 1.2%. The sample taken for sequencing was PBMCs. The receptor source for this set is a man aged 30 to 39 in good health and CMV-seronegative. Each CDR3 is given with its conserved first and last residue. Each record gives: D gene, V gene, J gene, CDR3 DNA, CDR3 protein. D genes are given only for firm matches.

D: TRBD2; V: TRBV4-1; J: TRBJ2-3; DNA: TGCGCCAGCAGCGGTTTAGCGGGAAGCACAGATACGCAGTATTTT; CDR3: CASSGLAGSTDTQYF
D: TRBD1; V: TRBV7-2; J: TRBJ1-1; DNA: TGTGCCAGCAGCCCTTTCTTCAGGGGGGCTGAAGCTTTCTTT; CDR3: CASSPFFRGAEAFF
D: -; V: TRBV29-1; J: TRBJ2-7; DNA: TGCAGCGTTGGGCATACCACCTACGAGCAGTACTTC; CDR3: CSVGHTTYEQYF
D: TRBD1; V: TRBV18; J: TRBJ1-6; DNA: TGTGCCAGCTCACCTACAGGGGATAATTCACCCCTCCACTTT; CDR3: CASSPTGDNSPLHF
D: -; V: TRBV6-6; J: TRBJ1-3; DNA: TGTGCCAGCAGTGCCTCCCACAGCTCTGGAAACACCATATATTTT; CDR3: CASSASHSSGNTIYF
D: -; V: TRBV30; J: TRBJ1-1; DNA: TGTGCCTGGAGTGTATTTGAGGGAAGGAACACTGAAGCTTTCTTT; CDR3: CAWSVFEGRNTEAFF
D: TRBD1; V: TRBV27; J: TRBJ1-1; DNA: TGTGCCAGCAGTCCCGGACAGGGCCGTGGAGCTTTCTTT; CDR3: CASSPGQGRGAFF
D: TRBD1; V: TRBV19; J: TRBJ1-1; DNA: TGTGCCAGTAGTATCAGCCGGGACAGGGGGCTCAACACTGAAGCTTTCTTT; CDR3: CASSISRDRGLNTEAFF
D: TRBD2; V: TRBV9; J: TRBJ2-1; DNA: TGTGCCAGCAGCTCCGTGAGAGGGGAGCCGGGACTAGCGGGAGGGGGTGAGCAGTTCTTC; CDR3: CASSSVRGEPGLAGGGEQFF
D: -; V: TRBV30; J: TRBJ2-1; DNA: TGTGCCTGGAGTGTAGACGGGAGTGGTGTTGAGCAGTTCTTC; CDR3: CAWSVDGSGVEQFF
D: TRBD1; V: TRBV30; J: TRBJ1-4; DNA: TGTGCCTGCCCAATGACAGGGACGGCAGAAAAACTGTTTTTT; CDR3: CACPMTGTAEKLFF
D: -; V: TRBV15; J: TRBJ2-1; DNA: TGTGCCACCAGCAGTAACCTCCGGGGGAATGAGCAGTTCTTC; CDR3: CATSSNLRGNEQFF
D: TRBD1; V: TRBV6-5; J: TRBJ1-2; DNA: TGTGCCAGCAGGGGGGGACAGGGTTACTATGGCTACACCTTC; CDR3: CASRGGQGYYGYTF
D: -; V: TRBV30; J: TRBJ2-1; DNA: TGTGCCTGGAGAAGATGGGAGGATGAGCAGTTCTTC; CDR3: CAWRRWEDEQFF
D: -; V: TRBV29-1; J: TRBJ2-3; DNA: TGCAGCGCCTCCAGTCTTTACACAGATACGCAGTATTTT; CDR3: CSASSLYTDTQYF
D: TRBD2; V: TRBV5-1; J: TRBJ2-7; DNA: TGCGCCAGCAGCTTGGAGGCTAGCGGGAGTGGGGAGCAGTACTTC; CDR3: CASSLEASGSGEQYF
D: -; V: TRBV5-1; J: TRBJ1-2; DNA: TGCGCCAGCAGACCGGGAATGGCATTTCCTAACTATGGCTACACCTTC; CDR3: CASRPGMAFPNYGYTF
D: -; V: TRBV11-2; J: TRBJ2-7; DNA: TGTGCCAGCAGCTTACTGGGGCACTATGCCTACGAGCAGTACTTC; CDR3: CASSLLGHYAYEQYF
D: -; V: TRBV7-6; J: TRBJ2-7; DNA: TGTGCCAGCAGCTTTGGGGCAGGGTACGCCTACGAGCAGTACTTC; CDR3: CASSFGAGYAYEQYF
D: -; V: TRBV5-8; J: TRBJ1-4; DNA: TGTGCCAGCAGCTCCGAGGGCACGGGAGTATATGAAAAACTGTTTTTT; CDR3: CASSSEGTGVYEKLFF
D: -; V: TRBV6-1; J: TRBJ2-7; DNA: TGTGCCAGCAGTGAGGGGCCGGGTCCCTCCTACGAGCAGTACTTC; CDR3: CASSEGPGPSYEQYF
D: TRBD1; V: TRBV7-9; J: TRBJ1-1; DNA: TGTGCCAGCAGCTTCGGCAGGGGGCATGGCACTGAAGCTTTCTTT; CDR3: CASSFGRGHGTEAFF
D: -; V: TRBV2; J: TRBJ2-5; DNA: TGTGCCAGCACCTTCCAGGGGGAGACCCAGTACTTC; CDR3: CASTFQGETQYF
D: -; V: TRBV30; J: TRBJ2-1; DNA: TGTGCCTGGAGTGTACGGGTGGCACCCCCGGGGAATGAGCAGTTCTTC; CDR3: CAWSVRVAPPGNEQFF
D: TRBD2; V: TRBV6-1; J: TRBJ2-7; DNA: TGTGCCAGCACCGGGGGGGAGGAGCAGTACTTC; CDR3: CASTGGEEQYF
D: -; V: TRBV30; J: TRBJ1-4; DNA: TGTGCCTGGACCCCGGACTGGACTGCAACTAATGAAAAACTGTTTTTT; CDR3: CAWTPDWTATNEKLFF
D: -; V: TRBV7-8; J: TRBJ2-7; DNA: TGTGCCAGCAGCCCTCTTAATTCTTTCGGGGGTAGCGAGCAGTACTTC; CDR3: CASSPLNSFGGSEQYF
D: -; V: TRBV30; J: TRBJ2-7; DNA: TGTGCCTGGAGTGTTACTCTCTCCTACGAGCAGTACTTC; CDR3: CAWSVTLSYEQYF
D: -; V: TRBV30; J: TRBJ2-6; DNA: TGTGCCCGACAGGAGAGCTCTGGGGCCAACGTCCTGACTTTC; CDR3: CARQESSGANVLTF
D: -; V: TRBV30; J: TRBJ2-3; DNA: TGTGCCTGCGGCGGGACCGCGGATACGCAGTATTTT; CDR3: CACGGTADTQYF
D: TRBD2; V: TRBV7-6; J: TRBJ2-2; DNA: TGTGCCAGCAGCTTAGGACTAGCGGGAGGGACCGGGGAGCTGTTTTTT; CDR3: CASSLGLAGGTGELFF
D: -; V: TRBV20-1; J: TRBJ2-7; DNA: TGCAGTGCCGCCGAGGGCTACGAGCAGTACTTC; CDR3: CSAAEGYEQYF
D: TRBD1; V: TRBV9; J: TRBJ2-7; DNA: TGTGCCAGCAGCGTCACTCCTGGGACAGCTCCCTACGAGCAGTACTTC; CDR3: CASSVTPGTAPYEQYF
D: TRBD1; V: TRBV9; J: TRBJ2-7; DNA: TGTGCCAGCGGGACAGGGGGCAACTACGAGCAGTACTTC; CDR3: CASGTGGNYEQYF
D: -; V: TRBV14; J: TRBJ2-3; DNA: TGTGCCAGCAGCCAAGATAGTTGGCGGGCTAGCAGAGATACGCAGTATTTT; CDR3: CASSQDSWRASRDTQYF
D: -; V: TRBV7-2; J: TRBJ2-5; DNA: TGTGCCAGCAGCTTAATTCTGCCAGCCCGAGGGGAGACCCAGTACTTC; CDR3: CASSLILPARGETQYF
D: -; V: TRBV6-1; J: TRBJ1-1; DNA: TGTGCCAGCTCGGGGAACACTGAAGCTTTCTTT; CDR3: CASSGNTEAFF
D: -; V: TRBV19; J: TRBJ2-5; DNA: TGTGCCAGTAGCAGGACATGGGAAGAGACCCAGTACTTC; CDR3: CASSRTWEETQYF
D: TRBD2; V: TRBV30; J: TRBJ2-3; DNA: TGTGCCTGGAGCGGACTAGCCACAGATACGCAGTATTTT; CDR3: CAWSGLATDTQYF
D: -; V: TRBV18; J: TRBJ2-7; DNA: TGTGCCAGCTCACCGGGACTGGGGGAATACGAGCAGTACTTC; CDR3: CASSPGLGEYEQYF
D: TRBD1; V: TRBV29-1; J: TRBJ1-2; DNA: TGCAGCGTCTGGGACAGTAATAACTATGGCTACACCTTC; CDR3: CSVWDSNNYGYTF
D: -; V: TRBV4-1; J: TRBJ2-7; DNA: TGCGCCAGCAGCCAAGATACCTACTCCTACGAGCAGTACTTC; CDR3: CASSQDTYSYEQYF
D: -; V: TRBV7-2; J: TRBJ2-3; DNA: TGTGCCAGCAGCTTATCGTTAGCGGTACTCACAGATACGCAGTATTTT; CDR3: CASSLSLAVLTDTQYF
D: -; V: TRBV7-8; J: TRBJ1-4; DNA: TGTGCCAGCAGACCACACAGGGTCCTGGATGAAAAACTGTTTTTT; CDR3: CASRPHRVLDEKLFF
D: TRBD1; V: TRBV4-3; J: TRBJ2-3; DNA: TGCGCCAGCGTCGGGGACAGGGTTTCGACAGATACGCAGTATTTT; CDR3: CASVGDRVSTDTQYF
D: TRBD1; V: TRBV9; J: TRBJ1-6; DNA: TGTGCCAGCAGCGCCGAAAGGGGACAGGATCTCTATAATTCACCCCTCCACTTT; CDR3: CASSAERGQDLYNSPLHF
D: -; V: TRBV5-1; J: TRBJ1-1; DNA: TGCGCCAGCGCATGGAGGGTGAACACTGAAGCTTTCTTT; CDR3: CASAWRVNTEAFF
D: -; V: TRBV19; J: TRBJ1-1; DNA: TGTGCCAGTAGTATCCTGGGAGGTGAAGCTTTCTTT; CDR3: CASSILGGEAFF
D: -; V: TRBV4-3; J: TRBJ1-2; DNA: TGCGCCAGCAGCCAAGATAAGGGAGGGGCCTCTTATGGCTACACCTTC; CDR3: CASSQDKGGASYGYTF